This is a list of T cell receptor beta chains from one sample in a study of Ad26.COV2.S vaccination and SARS-CoV-2 variants. Using immunoSEQ multiplex PCR, the repertoire was profiled, and TCRdb retains in-frame clones only, with some absent. Of about 420,000 clones in the sample, over 75% were seen once. This specimen consisted of peripheral blood, obtained in a trial of Ad26.COV2.S vaccine versus placebo. The receptors shown here come from a person aged 18 to 59 who received the Ad26.COV2.S COVID-19 vaccine or a placebo. CDR3s include the opening cysteine and the closing phenylalanine or tryptophan. Each record gives: J gene, D gene, V gene, clone size, CDR3 DNA, CDR3 protein. The D gene is left open where the match is weak. A clone size is listed for some rows: how often the clone was seen (once, few, many), or a class if it is expanded.

J: TRBJ2-2; D: TRBD2; V: TRBV9; size: -; DNA: TGTGCCAGCAGCGTAGCCGGGGGGGAGAACACCGGGGAGCTGTTTTTT; CDR3: CASSVAGGENTGELFF
J: TRBJ2-5; D: -; V: TRBV2; size: -; DNA: TGTGCCAGCAGTGGGGATCGGGGGACCTGGGAGACCCAGTACTTC; CDR3: CASSGDRGTWETQYF
J: TRBJ1-3; D: -; V: TRBV6-5; size: -; DNA: TGTGCCAGCGGAATGACCTCTGGAAACACCATATATTTT; CDR3: CASGMTSGNTIYF
J: TRBJ2-7; D: -; V: TRBV28; size: -; DNA: TGTGCCAGCAGTACCCGGACAGACGTCTCCTACGAGCAGTACTTC; CDR3: CASSTRTDVSYEQYF
J: TRBJ2-4; D: -; V: TRBV12-2; size: -; DNA: TGTGCAAGTCGCTTAGGAAGGGAAAACATTCAGTACTTC; CDR3: CASRLGRENIQYF
J: TRBJ2-5; D: -; V: TRBV18; size: -; DNA: TGTGCCAGCTCACCACCTAGGAGACTCCGGTACCAAGAGACCCAGTACTTC; CDR3: CASSPPRRLRYQETQYF
J: TRBJ2-5; D: TRBD2; V: TRBV30; size: once; DNA: TGTGCCTGGAGTGTAGGGCTAGCGGGGGGGCCAGAAGAGACCCAGTACTTC; CDR3: CAWSVGLAGGPEETQYF
J: TRBJ1-1; D: -; V: TRBV28; size: -; DNA: TGTGCCAGCAGTTTTATTGCGGGTGGAATCACTGAAGCTTTCTTT; CDR3: CASSFIAGGITEAFF
J: TRBJ2-7; D: TRBD2; V: TRBV7-2; size: -; DNA: TGTGCCAGCAGCTTAAATTTGCGGGGGGGGTACGAGCAGTACTTC; CDR3: CASSLNLRGGYEQYF
J: TRBJ2-5; D: TRBD2; V: TRBV4-1; size: -; DNA: TGCGCCAGCAGCCAAGTGATTAGCGGGGGGGCCGGACCTCAGGAGACCCAGTACTTC; CDR3: CASSQVISGGAGPQETQYF
J: TRBJ2-7; D: TRBD1; V: TRBV28; size: -; DNA: TGTGCCAGCAGTTTCCCCGACCACGGACAGGTCGACTCCTACGAGCAGTACTTC; CDR3: CASSFPDHGQVDSYEQYF
J: TRBJ1-1; D: TRBD1; V: TRBV19; size: -; DNA: TGTGCCAGTAGTACCCTACAGGGGGCAACTGAAGCTTTCTTT; CDR3: CASSTLQGATEAFF